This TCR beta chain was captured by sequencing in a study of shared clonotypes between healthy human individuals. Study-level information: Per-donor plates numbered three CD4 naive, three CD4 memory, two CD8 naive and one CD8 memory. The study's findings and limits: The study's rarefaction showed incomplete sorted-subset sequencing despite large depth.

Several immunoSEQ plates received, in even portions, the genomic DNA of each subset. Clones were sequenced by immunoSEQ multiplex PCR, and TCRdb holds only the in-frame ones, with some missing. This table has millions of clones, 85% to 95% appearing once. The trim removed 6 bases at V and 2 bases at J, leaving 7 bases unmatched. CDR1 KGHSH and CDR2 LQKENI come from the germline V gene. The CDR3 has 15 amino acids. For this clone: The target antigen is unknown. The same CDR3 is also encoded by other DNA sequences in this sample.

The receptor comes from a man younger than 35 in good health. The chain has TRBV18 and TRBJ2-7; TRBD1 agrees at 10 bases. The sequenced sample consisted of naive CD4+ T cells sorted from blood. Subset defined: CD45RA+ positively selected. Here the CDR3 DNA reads TGTGCCAGCTCCCCAACCGGGACAGGGGCCTACGAGCAGTACTTC. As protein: CASSPTGTGAYEQYF.